This entry lists 23 T cell receptor beta chains sequenced from one sample in a study of cytomegalovirus exposure and HLA in healthy donors (dated by TCRdb to the late 2010s). Receptors were amplified or captured by the immunoSEQ multiplex PCR assay. For the multiplex PCR, a mixture combining 60 forward primers for TCR Vbeta segments and 13 reverse primers for TCR Jbeta segments was used. The table comes from immuneACCESS by way of TCRdb, which keeps in-frame sequences with V and J called. Part of the clones is missing from these tables; in studies checked, under half for an unresolved V gene and the rest for unknown reasons. The sample records about 93,000 clones, 70% to 80% of which are singletons. 0.55% to 0.65% of the sample lies in the top ten. The sample comprised PBMCs. These receptors originate from a man in his thirties or forties in good health and CMV-seronegative.

The rearrangement joins TRBV7-6 to TRBJ1-1; 9 nucleotides match TRBD1. The V and J ends lost 6 bases and 0 bases, in that order; junction bases with no gene match: 5. CDR1 and CDR2 from the germline V gene are SGHVS and FNYEAQ. This CDR3 comprises 15 residues. CDR3 DNA: TGTGCCAGCAGTCTGACAGGGGGTGTGAACACTGAAGCTTTCTTT. Its protein is CASSLTGGVNTEAFF.

The V gene is TRBV11-1, the J gene TRBJ2-5, with D tentatively TRBD2 (6 bases). In germline, CDR1 is SGHAT, CDR2 FQDESV (reference sequence). The CDR3 has 13 amino acids. The V and J ends lost 1 base and 5 bases respectively, with 8 bases between them. The CDR3 region is CASSLDGGETQYF. The CDR3, as DNA: TGTGCCAGCAGCTTAGATGGGGGGGAGACCCAGTACTTC.

This clone was recorded a few times. This chain links TRBV19 with TRBJ2-1; 9 nucleotides line up with TRBD1. Germline V gives CDR1 LNHDA, CDR2 SQIVND (reference sequence). V was clipped by 3 bases and J by 6 bases; unmatched bases: 9. The CDR3 extends over 16 amino acids. The CDR3 DNA reads TGTGCCAGTAGTATTACCGGGACAGGGCCCCTCAATGAGCAGTTCTTC. Protein: CASSITGTGPLNEQFF.

This chain connects TRBV11-2 to TRBJ1-2; TRBD1 matches 7 bases. Germline loops: CDR1 SGHAT, CDR2 FQNNGV. The CDR3 consists of 13 residues. V was pared by 5 bases and J by 6 bases, with 6 bases of the junction left unmatched. DNA of the CDR3: TGTGCCAGCAGCCCAAGGGGGCAAGATGGCTACACCTTC. It encodes CASSPRGQDGYTF.

This chain joins TRBV27 and TRBJ2-2; D is uncertain. Per germline, CDR1 MNHEY and CDR2 SMNVEV (reference sequence). V was shortened by 4 bases and J by 6 bases, with 9 bases between the two germline ends. The CDR3 runs 13 residues. The chain's CDR3 is CASSWAMAGELFF. The CDR3 DNA is TGTGCCAGCAGTTGGGCTATGGCCGGGGAGCTGTTTTTT.

The chain couples TRBV4-1 to TRBJ2-4; possibly TRBD2 for D (5 bases). V was clipped by 0 bases and J by 1 base, with 19 bases between them. CDR1 is MGHRA, CDR2 YSYEKL, per germline. This CDR3 contains 19 residues. The CDR3 DNA follows: TGCGCCAGCAGCCAAGATCACGAGGGAACTAGTGAGGCCAAAAACATTCAGTACTTC. It translates to CASSQDHEGTSEAKNIQYF.

This rearrangement joins TRBV7-3 to TRBJ2-2; D possibly corresponds to TRBD1 (5 bases). The CDR3 length is 15 residues. Between the trimmed V and J ends, which lost 5 bases and 3 bases, there was a span of 13 bases. CDR1 is SGHTA and CDR2 is FQGTGA in the germline V gene. The CDR3 DNA sequence: TGTGCCAGCAGCCCCCCAGGGTTTCACACCGGGGAGCTGTTTTTT. Translating gives CASSPPGFHTGELFF.

The V gene is TRBV6-5, the J gene TRBJ2-7; a weak D match, TRBD1 (6 bases). The V end lost 5 bases, the J end lost 7 bases, and 15 bases lay between the germline ends. Germline loops: CDR1 MNHEY, CDR2 SVGAGI. This CDR3 spans 13 amino acids. CDR3 sequence reads: CASSDPTGLEQYV. For the CDR3, the DNA is TGTGCCAGCAGTGATCCAACAGGGCTAGAGCAGTACGTC.

This clone was recorded a few times. The V and J genes are TRBV6-1 and TRBJ2-7; 7 bases agree with TRBD1. CDR1 is MNHNS and CDR2 is SASEGT in the germline V gene. J was trimmed by 6 bases and V by 8 bases; bases with no gene match: 10. The CDR3 consists of 13 residues. In DNA, the CDR3 is TGTGCCAGCGCCGGACAGGACGTTTTCGAGCAGTACTTC. It translates to CASAGQDVFEQYF.

The V call is TRBV5-1, the J call TRBJ2-2; 8 bases are a match to TRBD1. Germline V gene lookup returns CDR1 SGHRS and CDR2 YFSETQ. The CDR3 covers 16 residues. V was clipped by 4 bases and J by 0 bases; unmatched bases: 5. The DNA for the CDR3 is TGCGCCAGCAGCCTAAGACAGGGGACGAACACCGGGGAGCTGTTTTTT. Its protein product is CASSLRQGTNTGELFF.

V gene TRBV18 combines with J gene TRBJ1-3; D unresolved. The CDR3 covers 13 residues. Germline loops: CDR1 KGHSH, CDR2 LQKENI. Trimming took 3 bases from V and 4 from J, leaving 7 bases between them. The CDR3 reads CASSPQMGNTIYF. The CDR3 DNA sequence: TGTGCCAGCTCACCCCAAATGGGAAACACCATATATTTT. The variable domain in full, with the rest retrieved from reference TRBV18 and TRBJ1-3, is NAGVMQNPRHLVRRRGQEARLRCSPMKGHSHVYWYRQLPEEGLKFMVYLQKENIIDESGMPKERFSAEFPKEGPSILRIQQVVRGDSAAYFCASSPQMGNTIYFGEGSWLTVV.

This sequence joins TRBV11-2 and TRBJ2-5; 7 nucleotides line up with TRBD1. CDR1 is SGHAT, CDR2 FQNNGV, per germline. The length of the CDR3 is 15 residues. V was clipped by 3 bases and J by 1 base; unmatched bases: 5. This CDR3 reads CASSFLRDSQETQYF. CDR3 DNA sequence: TGTGCCAGCAGCTTTCTCCGGGACAGCCAAGAGACCCAGTACTTC.

The rearrangement joins TRBV6-5 to TRBJ1-1; 8 bases match TRBD1. Per the germline V gene, CDR1 is MNHEY and CDR2 is SVGAGI. The trim removed 1 base at V and 4 bases at J, leaving 2 bases unmatched. The CDR3 has 14 amino acids. In DNA form, the CDR3 reads TGTGCCAGCAGTTACTGGGACAGGACCACTGAAGCTTTCTTT. Its protein is CASSYWDRTTEAFF.

The V gene is TRBV27, the J gene TRBJ2-1; 8 positions match TRBD2. After removal of 0 bases from V and 15 bases from J, the junction contained 4 bases not matched to a gene. Per the germline V gene, CDR1 is MNHEY and CDR2 is SMNVEV (reference sequence). This CDR3 region has 12 residues. CDR3 region: CASSLSRTSTFF. CDR3 sequence (DNA): TGTGCCAGCAGTTTATCTAGGACTAGCACGTTCTTC.

J is TRBJ2-1 and V is TRBV7-6; possible D gene TRBD2, 5 bases. The V gene lost 3 bases and the J gene lost 4 bases, with 13 bases spanning the gap. The CDR3 covers 15 residues. CDR1 and CDR2 (germline): SGHVS, FNYEAQ. Written as DNA, the CDR3 is TGTGCCAGCAGCTTTTCCGGAGGTCTATACAATGAGCAGTTCTTC. This encodes CASSFSGGLYNEQFF.

V usage is TRBV14 and J usage is TRBJ2-6, with D unresolved. Germline V gene sequence: CDR1 SGHDN, CDR2 FVKESK. Trimming removed 1 base from V and 1 base from J, with 8 bases in between. The CDR3 length is 16 residues. This CDR3 reads CASSQVSFSGANVLTF. In DNA form, the CDR3 reads TGTGCCAGCAGCCAAGTTTCATTTTCTGGGGCCAACGTCCTGACTTTC.

In its sample, this clone was seen once. The genes are TRBV7-2 and TRBJ1-5; TRBD1 is a possible D gene (5 bases). V lost 1 base and J lost 1, with 8 bases in between. The CDR3 has 15 amino acids. Looked up from germline, CDR1 is SGHTA and CDR2 is FQGNSA. In DNA form, the CDR3 reads TGTGCCAGCAGCTTAGTACGGGGGAGCAATCAGCCCCAGCATTTT. Its translation: CASSLVRGSNQPQHF.

The chain links TRBV10-3 to TRBJ2-3; a possible D gene is TRBD2 (6 bases). The germline V gene has CDR1 ENHRY and CDR2 SYGVKD. V lost 7 bases, J lost 5 bases, and 16 bases lay in between. CDR3 length equals 14 residues. CDR3 in DNA: TGTGCCATCATTTCACCCGGAGGGGTAGATACGCAGTATTTT. It encodes CAIISPGGVDTQYF.

This rearrangement joins TRBV7-2 to TRBJ1-2; 7 bases fit TRBD1. V was pared by 2 bases and J by 8 bases, with 11 bases of the junction left unmatched. The CDR3 length is 15 residues. Germline-derived CDR1 and CDR2 are SGHTA and FQGNSA. The CDR3 reads CASSLFGQGGVGYTF. CDR3 sequence (DNA): TGTGCCAGCAGCTTATTTGGGCAGGGGGGCGTCGGCTACACCTTC.

This clone was seen a few times. This chain links TRBV5-1 with TRBJ1-1; 7 bases fit TRBD1. Germline values: CDR1 SGHRS, CDR2 YFSETQ. V lost 0 bases to trimming and J lost 3 bases; unmatched junction nucleotides: 5. The CDR3 runs 15 residues. As DNA, the CDR3 is TGCGCCAGCAGCTTGGGGGACAGATCCTACACTGAAGCTTTCTTT. This translates into CASSLGDRSYTEAFF.

The V and J genes are TRBV6-5 and TRBJ2-3, with a possible D match to TRBD2 (6 bases). The V gene's germline CDR1 is MNHEY and CDR2 SVGAGI. The CDR3 is 14 residues long. Trimming cost V 4 bases and J 0 bases, with 8 bases left between them. DNA for the CDR3: TGTGCCAGCAGTTGGGGACTTAGCACAGATACGCAGTATTTT. Translated: CASSWGLSTDTQYF.

This sequence joins TRBV5-1 and TRBJ1-5; D remains ambiguous. Germline V gene data show CDR1 as SGHRS and CDR2 as YFSETQ. The V and J ends lost 2 bases and 3 bases respectively, with 9 bases between them. The length of the CDR3 is 14 residues. CDR3: CASSLGGNNQPQHF. In nucleotides, the CDR3 is TGCGCCAGCAGCTTAGGCGGTAACAATCAGCCCCAGCATTTT.

This rearrangement joins TRBV18 to TRBJ2-7; TRBD2 aligns across 8 bases. The V gene's germline CDR1 is KGHSH and CDR2 LQKENI. The V and J ends lost 6 bases and 3 bases, in that order; junction bases with no gene match: 1. This CDR3 has 12 residues. The CDR3 DNA reads TGTGCCAGCTCTCGGGAGGGCTACGAGCAGTACGTC. Its protein product is CASSREGYEQYV.